These 28 T cell receptor delta chains originate from one sample sequenced in a study of γδ T cells in repeated Plasmodium falciparum infection. Bulk repertoires came from Vgamma9/Vdelta2+ or Vdelta2-negative gammadelta T cells flow-sorted from PBMC. TCRdb re-called the multiplex PCR reads through CATT. Counted here are 50,000 to 65,000 delta-chain clones, around 1.7% occurring once; the ten biggest clones make up 15%. Sequencing was done on a sample of gamma-delta T cells from blood. The receptors stem from a pool of human donors (malaria-infected and uninfected, not separated).

In its sample, this clone was seen a few times. TCRdb attributes to this sequence the protein of a much larger clone, which differs from the DNA translation at residue 17; a read error is likely, and the protein displayed is translated from the DNA. The genes are TRDV1 and TRDJ1; 7 bases match TRDD3. TCRdb is silent on the J gene; assignment here came from matching the DNA to germline. The V segment lost 0 bases and the J segment 2 bases; nucleotides outside the gene matches: 33. Germline-derived CDR1 and CDR2 are TSWWSYY and QGS. The length of the CDR3 is 25 residues. The CDR3 region has the DNA TGTGCTCTTGGGGAACTGGGCCCCTGGGGGTACCCGCTTACTACTGGGGAATACGAGACCGATAAACTCATCTTT. Encoded protein: CALGELGPWGYPLTTGEYETDKLIF.

This clone was picked up many times. A single base is all that separates this from a far larger clone, so a read error is likely. Within the sample, other DNA sequences also encode this same CDR3. The gene calls are TRDV1 and TRDJ1; 13 nucleotides agree with TRDD3. The CDR3 spans 22 residues. The junction had 16 bases not matched to a gene; V was cut back by 0 bases and J by 0 bases. From germline, CDR1 is TSWWSYY and CDR2 QGS. The CDR3 nucleotides read TGTGCTCTTGGGGAACTGGGATCAAGCCGTACTGGGGGATACGTCGACACCGATAAACTCATCTTT. Translating it yields CALGELGSSRTGGYVDTDKLIF.

This clone appeared a few times. TCRdb's protein, taken from a much larger clone, differs from this DNA's translation at residue 4, likely owing to a read error; the protein displayed comes from the DNA. This chain connects TRDV1 to TRDJ1; 12 nucleotides line up with TRDD3. Germline matching of the DNA provided the J gene here, since TCRdb leaves it blank. Germline assignment: CDR1 TSWWSYY and CDR2 QGS. The CDR3 sequence is 21 residues long. Here the CDR3 reads CALEELMGYWGIPYLPDKLIF. CDR3 coding DNA: TGTGCTCTTGAGGAACTAATGGGGTACTGGGGGATACCCTACCTTCCCGATAAACTCATCTTT.

As regards this clone: A far larger clone differs by one base, so this is likely a read error. The sample holds other DNA sequences that translate to the same CDR3. The rearrangement joins TRDV1 to TRDJ1; TRDD3 aligns across 9 bases. The germline CDR1 and CDR2 sequences are TSWWSYY and QGS. The V segment lost 4 bases and the J segment 4 bases; nucleotides outside the gene matches: 28. The CDR3 is 22 residues long. CDR3 loop: CALGVFFRSRGILGSRSDKLIF. CDR3 DNA: TGTGCTCTTGGGGTGTTCTTCCGGAGTCGGGGGATACTCGGCTCACGAAGCGATAAACTCATCTTT.

This clone was seen many times. The chain joins TRDV1 to TRDJ1; TRDD3 aligns across 13 bases. After removal of 2 bases from V and 1 base from J, the junction contained 13 bases not matched to a gene. Germline V gene sequence: CDR1 TSWWSYY, CDR2 QGS. The CDR3 has 20 amino acids. CDR3 sequence: CALGESRAALGDTRTDKLIF. CDR3 nucleotides: TGTGCTCTTGGGGAAAGCCGGGCCGCACTGGGGGATACGCGCACCGATAAACTCATCTTT.

A note on this clone: TCRdb lists the protein of a much larger clone for this DNA, which differs at residue 9, so this is likely a read error; the protein given here is translated from the DNA itself. This chain connects TRDV1 to TRDJ1, with TRDD3 matching 10 bases. TCRdb offers no J gene call, so here the DNA was matched to germline to obtain one. With V trimmed by 9 bases and J by 1 base, 20 bases remained unmatched. This CDR3 is 19 amino acids long. The germline gives CDR1 TSWWSYY, CDR2 QGS. This CDR3 reads CALNHKANGGIRPTDKLIF. Written as DNA, the CDR3 is TGTGCTCTCAATCACAAGGCAAACGGGGGGATACGGCCCACCGATAAACTCATCTTT.

Comment on this clone: TCRdb shows a much larger clone's protein in place of this DNA's translation, and the two differ at residue 3, likely through a read error; the protein shown is translated from the DNA. J is TRDJ1 and V is TRDV1, with 9 positions matching TRDD3. No J segment appears in TCRdb, so it was assigned here by matching the sequence to germline. The germline V gene has CDR1 TSWWSYY and CDR2 QGS. The CDR3 sequence is 21 residues long. As DNA, the CDR3 is TGTGCTCCTGGGGAAAAATGGCCGAGTCTATTCTGGGGATACGGGTCCGATAAACTCATCTTT. Translating gives CAPGEKWPSLFWGYGSDKLIF.

In the case of this clone: TCRdb lists the protein of a much larger clone for this DNA, which differs at residue 7, so this is likely a read error; the protein given here is translated from the DNA itself. This chain links TRDV1 with TRDJ1; TRDD3 matches 8 bases. This CDR3 comprises 22 residues. Germline loops: CDR1 TSWWSYY, CDR2 QGS. The V segment lost 3 bases and the J segment 3 bases; nucleotides outside the gene matches: 27. CDR3: CALGEPSTARILGVLLPDKLIF. The CDR3 DNA is TGTGCTCTTGGGGAGCCCAGTACAGCTCGGATACTGGGGGTCCTCCTGCCCGATAAACTCATCTTT.

This clone was counted at least ten times. This sequence is one base from a far larger clone and is likely a read error. The sample carries other DNA sequences with the same CDR3. The chain links TRDV1 to TRDJ1; 7 nucleotides line up with TRDD3. The CDR3 has 20 amino acids. CDR1 and CDR2 from the germline V gene are TSWWSYY and QGS. The CDR3 DNA is TGTGCCCTTGGGGAACTAGTACCCTCCAAGTGGGGGACGTACACCGATAAACTCATCTTT. Its translation: CALGELVPSKWGTYTDKLIF.

Comments on this clone: TCRdb records a much larger clone's protein for this DNA, with a difference at residue 3 that likely arises from a read error; the protein given is the translation of the DNA. This chain joins TRDV1 and TRDJ1, with D possibly being TRDD3 (5 bases). Germline CDR1 and CDR2: TSWWSYY and QGS. CDR3 length: 22 amino acids. In DNA form, the CDR3 reads TGTGCTATTGGGGAACCCGGTCCCTTTTGCCGTACGGTGGCCGGGTGCACCGATAAACTCATCTTT. It specifies CAIGEPGPFCRTVAGCTDKLIF.

Only a few counts were recorded for this clone. CDR3 in DNA: TGTGCAGCAAGGCGCGCTTCCCCCCTTTCGCCTTTCAAGGGGTACCACCACACCGATAAACTCATCTTT. This encodes CAARRASPLSPFKGYHHTDKLIF. The rearrangement links TRAV29/DV5 to TRDJ1; D perhaps matches TRDD2 (5 bases). The J gene was missing in TCRdb and was found by matching the end of the DNA to germline. Germline CDR1 NSMFDY, CDR2 ISSIKDK. Trimming shortened V by 2 bases and J by 0 bases, and 38 bases separated the two germline ends. The CDR3 is made up of 23 amino acids.

There are a few counts of this clone. A far more abundant clone sits one base away, making this likely a read error. This same CDR3 is encoded by further DNA sequences in the sample. CDR3 amino acids: CACDTYLGLDTGKLIF. The CDR3 DNA follows: TGTGCCTGTGACACTTACTTAGGGCTGGATACGGGGAAACTCATCTTT. The chain recombines TRDV2 with TRDJ1; 7 bases are a match to TRDD3. Germline CDR1 and CDR2: GEAIGNYY and EKD. This CDR3 is built from 16 residues. Losses at the gene ends were 1 base for V and 8 bases for J; bases not matched to a gene: 15.

This clone was detected ten times or more. TCRdb's listed protein matches a much larger clone and diverges from this DNA's translation at residue 14, likely through a read error; the protein shown comes from the DNA. The V gene is given as TRDV2, and no J gene call is available. Germline V gene lookup returns CDR1 GEAIGNYY and CDR2 EKD. The CDR3 extends over 16 amino acids. The CDR3 protein is CACDQCRPSKPDKPIF. CDR3 sequence (DNA): TGTGCCTGTGACCAATGCCGCCCCTCCAAGCCCGATAAACCCATCTTT.

Turning to this clone: TCRdb's listed protein matches a much larger clone and diverges from this DNA's translation at residue 5, likely through a read error; the protein shown comes from the DNA. This chain links TRDV2 with TRDJ3; 13 bases are shared with TRDD3. Since TCRdb gives no J gene, matching the DNA to germline was used here to assign it. Germline assignment: CDR1 GEAIGNYY and CDR2 EKD. V was clipped by 3 bases and J by 0 bases; unmatched bases: 10. The CDR3 covers 21 residues. CDR3: CACDFVLGDTRSSWDTRQMFF. CDR3 sequence (DNA): TGTGCCTGTGACTTCGTACTGGGGGATACGAGGAGCTCCTGGGACACCCGACAGATGTTTTTC.

This clone was counted many times. Since a far larger clone is one base different, this is likely a read error. This specimen includes other DNA sequences encoding the same CDR3. The chain uses TRDV1 and TRDJ1; 8 nucleotides line up with TRDD2. Germline values: CDR1 TSWWSYY, CDR2 QGS. CDR3 length: 16 amino acids. V lost 2 bases, J lost 1 base, and 6 bases stayed unmatched. The CDR3 nucleotides read TGTGCTCTTGGGGAAACATCTTCCTACAGCACCGATAAACTCATCTTT. Its translation is CALGETSSYSTDKLIF.

There are a few counts of this clone. This is likely an artifact of a read error, given a far larger clone one base away. The sample contains more than one DNA sequence encoding this CDR3. The V call is TRDV3, the J call TRDJ1, with 9 positions matching TRDD3. Germline assignment: CDR1 TVYSNPD and CDR2 GDNSRS (reference sequence). After removal of 4 bases from V and 0 bases from J, the junction contained 18 bases not matched to a gene. The CDR3 loop spans 18 amino acids. CDR3 in DNA: TGTGCCTCCCCCTCCACTGGGGGAGCCCTACGGTACACCGATAAACTCATCTTT. Its translation is CASPSTGGALRYTDKLIF.

Points on this clone: The protein in TCRdb stems from a much larger clone and differs at residue 3 from this DNA's translation, likely a read error; here the protein is translated from the DNA. V is TRDV2 and J is TRDJ1; 8 bases are a match to TRDD3. Germline V gives CDR1 GEAIGNYY, CDR2 EKD. The CDR3 is made up of 23 amino acids. In nucleotides, the CDR3 is TGTGCCTATGACTCTGAGGGGGATAAAAGAGAGGTTTTGGGATCTAGTCGTACCGATAAACTCATCTTT. This sequence encodes CAYDSEGDKREVLGSSRTDKLIF.

In its sample, this clone was seen a few times. A far larger clone is a single base away, which makes a read error likely. Other DNA sequences of this sample code for an identical CDR3. The CDR3 DNA reads TGTGCCTATCGTCCATTCCTGTTCGGAAAGCACTGGGGACCTCAGTACACCGATAAACTCATCTTT. Its translation: CAYRPFLFGKHWGPQYTDKLIF. The rearrangement links TRAV38-2/DV8 to TRDJ1; 7 bases match TRDD3. The J gene, left out of TCRdb, was set here by checking the DNA against germline. This CDR3 is 22 amino acids long. The germline CDR1 and CDR2 sequences are TSESDYY and QEAYKQQN.

This clone was counted only a few times. A read error is likely here: a far larger clone is one base away. The same CDR3 can be traced to other DNA sequences in this sample. This chain connects TRDV3 to TRDJ1, with 10 bases aligning to TRDD3. The CDR3 has 19 amino acids. Unmatched junction bases numbered 19, after V lost 2 bases and J lost 1 base. Germline V gene sequence: CDR1 TVYSNPD, CDR2 GDNSRS (reference sequence). The CDR3 DNA reads TGTGCCTTTGCCGCTGGCCCTTACTGGGGGATGGTCGTCACCGATAAACTCATCTTT. This encodes CAFAAGPYWGMVVTDKLIF.

This clone was picked up many times. TCRdb's listed protein matches a much larger clone and diverges from this DNA's translation at residue 11, likely through a read error; the protein shown comes from the DNA. The V call is TRDV1, the J call TRDJ1; 10 bases fit TRDD3. Trimming cost V 4 bases and J 7 bases; bases outside gene matches: 36. Germline V gene data show CDR1 as TSWWSYY and CDR2 as QGS. There are 24 residues in the CDR3. The DNA for the CDR3 is TGTGCTCTTGGGGGAGAGATGCCTTCCTATCCCTCTCTCCTAACTGGGGGATTTTTCGGTAAACTCATCTTT. This gives the protein CALGGEMPSYPSLLTGGFFGKLIF.

This clone occurred many times. The rearrangement links TRDV1 to TRDJ1; D call uncertain. Germline lookup yields CDR1 TSWWSYY and CDR2 QGS. The CDR3 is made up of 19 amino acids. Trimming left V 0 bases short and J 6 bases short, with 26 bases between. CDR3 in DNA: TGTGCTCTTGGGGAACTAGGGGTTCTTAGTTTCGGAGGATTTAATAAACTCATCTTT. Protein sequence: CALGELGVLSFGGFNKLIF.

Many counts were recorded for this clone. This chain connects TRDV1 to TRDJ1; no definite D call. Trimming took off 5 bases at V and 5 bases at J, with 27 bases between the two ends. This CDR3 has 18 amino acids. Germline V gene sequence: CDR1 TSWWSYY, CDR2 QGS. The CDR3 is CALGKFAARIRGTDKLIF. The CDR3 DNA follows: TGTGCTCTTGGGAAATTTGCGGCCCGTATCCGGGGCACTGATAAACTCATCTTT.

As regards this clone: The TCRdb protein, from a much larger clone, departs from this DNA's translation at residue 9, likely by read error; the protein shown derives from the DNA. The DNA for the CDR3 is TGTGCTCTTGGGGAAGAACTGGGCCCCCACTCCTGGGACACCCGACAGATGTTTTTC. This encodes CALGEELGPHSWDTRQMFF. The chain is built from TRDV1 and TRDJ3; tentative D call: TRDD3 (6 bases). The CDR3 consists of 19 residues. V was cut by 2 bases and J by 0 bases, with 14 bases left in between. Germline V gene data show CDR1 as TSWWSYY and CDR2 as QGS.

This clone has ten or more counts. Other DNA sequences within the sample encode an identical CDR3. J is TRDJ1 and V is TRDV1; D tentatively fits TRDD2 or TRDD3 (9 bases each). CDR1 and CDR2 (germline): TSWWSYY, QGS. V gave up 1 base and J gave up 2 bases, with 35 bases separating them. CDR3 size: 23 residues. The CDR3 loop is CALGERTFLPPPLDWGSTDKLIF. For the CDR3, the DNA is TGTGCTCTTGGGGAACGGACCTTCCTACCTCCCCCTTTAGACTGGGGGAGTACCGATAAACTCATCTTT.

There are a few counts of this clone. The TCRdb record carries a much larger clone's protein, which differs from this DNA's translation at residue 13; a read error is the likely cause, and the protein listed here is the DNA translation. The chain links TRDV1 to TRDJ1; D is perhaps TRDD3 (5 bases). No J segment appears in TCRdb, so it was assigned here by matching the sequence to germline. V was cut by 1 base and J by 0 bases, with 21 bases left in between. Per germline, CDR1 TSWWSYY and CDR2 QGS. The CDR3 is made up of 19 amino acids. CDR3 region: CALGEPLVLGELDTDKLIF. CDR3 bases: TGTGCTCTTGGGGAACCCCTCGTCTTAGGGGAACTCGACACCGATAAACTCATCTTT.

This clone was seen a few times. The protein TCRdb gives is from a much larger clone and does not agree with this DNA's translation at residue 12, likely a read error; the protein shown here comes from the DNA. The chain uses TRDV1 and TRDJ1; TRDD3 aligns across 7 bases. Matching the DNA to germline supplied the J gene, which TCRdb does not give. Trimming removed 1 base from V and 3 bases from J; junction bases left unmatched: 23. The CDR3 length is 21 residues. Germline V lookup: CDR1 TSWWSYY, CDR2 QGS. The CDR3 reads CALGERKTIWGALRGSDKLIF. In nucleotides, the CDR3 is TGTGCTCTTGGGGAACGCAAAACCATCTGGGGGGCTTTGAGAGGGTCCGATAAACTCATCTTT.

This clone was counted a few times. TCRdb's protein, taken from a much larger clone, differs from this DNA's translation at residue 12, likely owing to a read error; the protein displayed comes from the DNA. The chain uses TRDV1 and TRDJ1; 10 bases are a match to TRDD3. V shed 6 bases, J shed 0 bases, and the junction held 13 bases outside the gene matches. The germline V gene has CDR1 TSWWSYY and CDR2 QGS. This CDR3 is built from 18 residues. CDR3 nucleotides: TGTGCTCTTGGACTCCCTACGGGGGATACGCGCCACACCGATAAACTCATCTTT. Translation: CALGLPTGDTRHTDKLIF.

Comments on this clone: The TCRdb record carries a much larger clone's protein, which differs from this DNA's translation at residue 3; a read error is the likely cause, and the protein listed here is the DNA translation. CDR3: CASCPPYRGYEIGTDKLIF. The CDR3 nucleotides read TGTGCCTCTTGTCCCCCCTACCGGGGATACGAAATAGGCACCGATAAACTCATCTTT. V usage is TRDV3 and J usage is TRDJ1; 9 bases line up with TRDD3. TCRdb records no J gene; here it was assigned by comparing the DNA to germline. Losses at the gene ends were 4 bases for V and 1 base for J; bases not matched to a gene: 22. The CDR3 runs to 19 residues. Germline V gives CDR1 TVYSNPD, CDR2 GDNSRS (reference sequence).